This TCR beta chain was found in a study of OX40 agonist ivuxolimab in advanced cancers. The repertoire was sequenced with immunoSEQ multiplex PCR; TCRdb's copy has only in-frame clones and lacks some. The table lists roughly 120,000 clones, 75% to 90% of them singletons, with 0.55% in the top ten. With V trimmed by 5 bases and J by 5 bases, 19 bases remained unmatched. The CDR3 has 18 amino acids. Germline assignment: CDR1 MDHEN and CDR2 SYDVKM. The sequenced sample was CD4+ or CD8+ T cells sorted from blood, obtained in a trial of the OX40 agonist ivuxolimab. V usage is TRBV28 and J usage is TRBJ2-5; 8 nucleotides match TRBD2. This clonotype originated in an adult with an advanced solid tumor such as melanoma, head and neck, liver or kidney cancer. This chain's CDR3 is CASSRSPGLGSVEETQYF. Written as DNA, the CDR3 is TGTGCCAGCAGTCGGTCTCCGGGACTAGGATCCGTGGAGGAGACCCAGTACTTC.